What follows is one TCR beta chain and its context. This clonotype was detected once. Its antigen has not been determined. It has no much larger one-base neighbor in the sample; base qualities were not kept. A single read counts as weak evidence. The sample is drawn from a study of human T cells and chemical hapten exposure (dated by TCRdb to the early 2020s). With respect to the entire study: For sensitization, 2% DPC in acetone was applied to a roughly 2 cm by roughly 2 cm area of upper inner arm skin. Blood samples were taken from patients before sensitization (week 0) and then at 2, 6 and about 24 weeks after DPC sensitization. Libraries were pooled for sequencing, and per-sample TCR yields varied mainly because of small differences in library volumes within the pool. Blood for TCR sequencing was provided by twenty-nine alopecia patients at one to four time points (pre-sensitization, 2, 6 and 24 weeks). Most of the patients in the cohort were female, and the cohort covered alopecia areata with under or over 50% scalp involvement, alopecia totalis and alopecia universalis. In alopecia patients, the study followed how the peripheral blood TCR repertoire changed in vivo over primary and secondary sensitization to diphenylcyclopropenone (DPC), a hapten. Patch tests used Finn chambers with 0.01% DPC on the upper back, scored after 6 days by International Contact Dermatitis Research Group standards. Weekly therapeutic DPC doses were additionally applied to the scalp of patients throughout the roughly 23-week study period. Study-wide conclusions, independent of this receptor: Expanded TCRs formed significantly more large CDR3 similarity clusters than pre-sensitization or healthy control sets, consistent with antigen-driven responses. DPC sensitization did not change how many TCRs were above 1 in 1000 frequency, and no evidence was found of alterations in global repertoire structure. Patch test score was positively correlated with the number of PT1 expanded TCRs, with significance at thresholds 8, 16 and 32 but not at 4. After repeated subsampling, changes were observed in the strength of the expansion versus patch-test correlation and in the threshold at which the correlation became significant. Because every patient had alopecia, a presumed autoimmune disease, the patients' immune response might differ from that of healthy individuals.

The CDR3, from cysteine to phenylalanine, totals 12 residues. Only CDR3 DNA remains: 36 bases, in frame from the first base. CDR1 and CDR2 were assigned from the germline V gene (reference sequence) as LGHDT and YNNKEL. At the junction V is shortened by 7 bases and J by 0 bases, with 7 bases in between. The time point label on this specimen signifies: patch test 2, 6 weeks after DPC sensitization. This specimen's treatment or condition label, interpreted: therapeutic diphenylcyclopropenone sensitization with weekly scalp DPC. At each patch-test visit, blood was drawn before the patch test was applied. Patients were considered eligible if aged 18 to 70, diagnosed with alopecia and deemed suitable for DPC therapy, and patients were excluded if pregnant. Unfractionated whole blood was collected in Tempus Blood RNA tubes, and total RNA was extracted from that blood. Receptor amplification or capture employed RACE. Sequencing relied on a NextSeq 500. During library preparation, unique molecular identifiers were attached to individual cDNA molecules so that TCRs could be counted quantitatively and reproducibly. From each blood RNA sample, both TCR alpha and TCR beta chains were sequenced. The paper's processing steps were these. The median number of TCRs per sample was approximately 96,000, ranging from roughly 23,224 to 690,600. V, J and CDR3 annotation of the TCR reads was performed with the Decombinator software suite. To make PS versus PT1 abundance plots, every sample was subsampled to the same number of TCRs (28,000). TCRs were defined as expanded if absent before sensitization and observed at least eight times at the 2-week time point. The public sequencing data were trimmed at Q25 with fastp and processed into clonotypes with MiXCR by TCRdb, which kept only in-frame beta chains. Each entry merges the rows of one CDR3 protein and shows their most common DNA and genes. Clone size and V and J calls follow TCRdb, not the original study. The sample table holds 95,000 or so distinct CDR3 sequences, of which over 9.5% were seen once. The biggest ten clones account for more than 3% of the sample.

The clonotype was recovered from a woman in her thirties or forties with alopecia areata. Some clones in this sample may be carry-over from other donors' samples. The chain was built from TRBV3-1 and TRBJ2-7, with the D gene not clear enough to name. The source was whole blood, collected in connection with sensitization to the hapten diphenylcyclopropenone (DPC). Read as DNA, the sequence is TGTGCCAGCACTGGGTTCTCCTACGAGCAGTACTTC. Its amino acids are CASTGFSYEQYF.